This T cell receptor (beta chain) was obtained from a study of blood T cell repertoires in COVID-19. Overall study: Acute and convalescent COVID-19 specimens originated in the United States, Italy and Spain. The analysed material was cDNA or gDNA that came from T cells, B-cell-depleted T cells, or PBMCs.

Per the authors' pipeline: Estimated nucleated cell counts came from reference gene primer amplification. Clones were sequenced by immunoSEQ multiplex PCR, and TCRdb holds only the in-frame ones, with some missing. The DNA was the basis for D and trimming; V, J and clone size are from that table. The sample holds over 100,000 clones, 79% seen once. The trim removed 0 bases at V and 7 bases at J, leaving 6 bases unmatched. Germline CDR1 is MGHRA and CDR2 is YSYEKL. CDR3 length equals 17 residues. The clonotype was recovered from a woman older than 75 with acute or convalescent COVID-19. The chain couples TRBV4-1 to TRBJ2-1; 13 bases match TRBD2. Sequences were obtained from peripheral blood. The CDR3 sequence is CASSQELAGGPTNEQFF. CDR3 bases: TGCGCCAGCAGCCAAGAACTAGCGGGAGGGCCGACAAATGAGCAGTTCTTC.